These T cell receptor beta chains were read from a single sample in a study of T cells after posttransplantation cyclophosphamide. Using immunoSEQ multiplex PCR, the repertoire was profiled, and TCRdb retains in-frame clones only, with some absent. Found here are roughly 25,000 clones, roughly 83% of them singletons; the top ten hold about 6.3%. The sample consisted of PBMCs. The receptor set was obtained from a woman aged 55-70 years with a blood cancer, CMV-positive, and with a related stem cell donor. Both conserved end residues are part of each CDR3. The D gene is left open where the match is weak. The size of a clone is reported for some rows only, either as once, few or many, or as a class for expanded clones.

abundance	v_gene	j_gene	d_gene	CDR3nt	CDR3aa
NA	TRBV7-2	TRBJ2-5	NA	TGTGCCAGCAGCTTTGACATGAGAGAGACCCAGTACTTC	CASSFDMRETQYF
few	TRBV7-9	TRBJ1-5	TRBD1	TGTGCCAGCAGCCCTAGCGGACAGGGGTTACAGCCCCAGCATTTT	CASSPSGQGLQPQHF
NA	TRBV9	TRBJ2-3	TRBD1	TGTGCCAGCAGCGTGGACAGGCCAGATACGCAGTATTTT	CASSVDRPDTQYF
NA	TRBV4-2	TRBJ2-1	TRBD2	TGTGCCAGCAGCCAAGGCCCAGCGGGGGACAATGAGCAGTTCTTC	CASSQGPAGDNEQFF
NA	TRBV11-2	TRBJ2-1	NA	TGTGCCAGCAGACGCTTAGGAGAGGGGGATGAGCAGTTCTTC	CASRRLGEGDEQFF
NA	TRBV5-1	TRBJ2-3	NA	TGCGCCAGCAGCTTGGGCGGAAGCACAGATACGCAGTATTTT	CASSLGGSTDTQYF
NA	TRBV7-6	TRBJ2-1	TRBD2	TGTGCCAGCAGCACTGCTAGCGGGTTTGAGGTTTTGAATGAGCAGTTCTTC	CASSTASGFEVLNEQFF
NA	TRBV10-3	TRBJ2-1	TRBD2	TGTGCCATCAGCGAGAAATTAGCGGGAGGGCCAAGCAATGAGCAGTTCTTC	CAISEKLAGGPSNEQFF
NA	TRBV5-6	TRBJ2-5	TRBD2	TGTGCCAGCAGCTCGGGGGGGGAAGAGACCCAGTACTTC	CASSSGGEETQYF
NA	TRBV5-1	TRBJ1-1	NA	TGCGCCAGCAGCTTGCTGGGGGGGAACACTGAAGCTTTCTTT	CASSLLGGNTEAFF
NA	TRBV7-7	TRBJ2-3	TRBD2	TGTGCTAGCAGCTTAAGTGCTAGCGGGACAGATACGCAGTATTTT	CASSLSASGTDTQYF
NA	TRBV14	TRBJ2-7	NA	TGTGCCAGCAGCCAAATAGGACAGAGATACGAGCAGTACTTC	CASSQIGQRYEQYF
few	TRBV6-5	TRBJ1-5	NA	TGTGCCAGCACCGGGGGTGGAGACAATCAGCCCCAGCATTTT	CASTGGGDNQPQHF
NA	TRBV7-9	TRBJ2-1	TRBD2	TGTGCCAGCTCGGGCGGGAGGGCCAATGAGCAGTTCTTC	CASSGGRANEQFF
NA	TRBV4-1	TRBJ2-7	NA	TGCGCCAGCAGCCAAGTAGGCCTAGGTCCCACCTACGAGCAGTACTTC	CASSQVGLGPTYEQYF
NA	TRBV5-1	TRBJ1-2	TRBD1	TGCGCCAGCAGCTCTACGGGACAGGGCACTTTTAACTATGGCTACACCTTC	CASSSTGQGTFNYGYTF
NA	TRBV6-5	TRBJ2-1	NA	TGTGCCAGCAACCGGGGGAATGAGCAGTTCTTC	CASNRGNEQFF
NA	TRBV5-1	TRBJ2-2	NA	TGCGCCAGCAGCTTGGATAGCTCAAACACCGGGGAGCTGTTTTTT	CASSLDSSNTGELFF
NA	TRBV19	TRBJ2-3	NA	TGTGCCAGTAGGCCCATGACCGGGACAGATACGCAGTATTTT	CASRPMTGTDTQYF
NA	TRBV5-1	TRBJ1-6	NA	TGCGCCAGCAGCGACCTTGAGCGGACTAATAATTCACCCCTCCACTTT	CASSDLERTNNSPLHF
NA	TRBV27	TRBJ2-2	NA	TGTGCCAGCAGTTCACAGGGTAGCGGGGAGCTGTTTTTT	CASSSQGSGELFF
NA	TRBV4-2	TRBJ2-1	TRBD2	TGTGCCAGCAGCGAGGGACTAGCGGGGATGGCAAAGCAGTTCTTC	CASSEGLAGMAKQFF
once	TRBV6-1	TRBJ2-1	NA	TGTGCCAGCAGTGAAGCGGAGTTGGAGTTCTTC	CASSEAELEFF
NA	TRBV6-5	TRBJ1-1	NA	TGTGCCAGCATTAGTAGGAACACTGAAGCTTTCTTT	CASISRNTEAFF
NA	TRBV5-1	TRBJ2-7	TRBD2	TGCGCCAGCAGCTTTACCGGGACTACTTACGAGCAGTACTTC	CASSFTGTTYEQYF
NA	TRBV6-5	TRBJ2-5	TRBD2	TGTGCCAGCAGTTACTCTCAGACTAGCGGACAAGAGACCCAGTACTTC	CASSYSQTSGQETQYF
NA	TRBV29-1	TRBJ2-7	NA	TGCAGCGTTGAAGATTGGGGCGACTACGAGCAGTACTTC	CSVEDWGDYEQYF
NA	TRBV15	TRBJ2-7	TRBD2	TGTGCCACCAGCAGAGCGGGACTAGCCTACGAGCAGTACTTC	CATSRAGLAYEQYF
NA	TRBV30	TRBJ2-7	TRBD2	TGTGCCTGGAGTGTACGTCTTAGCGGGAGTCCGACCTACGAGCAGTACTTC	CAWSVRLSGSPTYEQYF
once	TRBV19	TRBJ1-3	NA	TGTGCCAGTAAGGATCAGCAGGGTAACTCTGGAAACACCATATATTTT	CASKDQQGNSGNTIYF
NA	TRBV6-5	TRBJ2-5	TRBD2	TGTGCCAGCAGTTACTCGGGAACTAGCGGACAAGAGACCCAGTACTTC	CASSYSGTSGQETQYF
NA	TRBV10-3	TRBJ1-2	NA	TGTGCCATCAGTGAGTCGTCAGGGTTTGGCTACACCTTC	CAISESSGFGYTF
once	TRBV9	TRBJ2-1	NA	TGTGCCAGCAGCGTAGCGGGAGAGGGGTACAATGAGCAGTTCTTC	CASSVAGEGYNEQFF
NA	TRBV10-1	TRBJ1-1	TRBD1	TGCGCCAGCAGTGACAGGGGGCAAGAAGCTTTCTTT	CASSDRGQEAFF
NA	TRBV6-5	TRBJ2-7	NA	TGTGCCAGCAGTACCCCGGGACAATCCTACGAGCAGTACTTC	CASSTPGQSYEQYF
NA	TRBV11-2	TRBJ2-2	NA	TGTGCCAGCAGACGAGACTGGACCGGGGAGCTGTTTTTT	CASRRDWTGELFF
NA	TRBV28	TRBJ2-6	NA	TGTGCCAGCAGGGGGGAGGGGACAACCGGGGCCAACGTCCTGACTTTC	CASRGEGTTGANVLTF
once	TRBV5-6	TRBJ2-2	NA	TGTGCCAGCAGCCCTCAGGGGACCGGGGAGCTGTTTTTT	CASSPQGTGELFF
NA	TRBV7-9	TRBJ2-1	NA	TGTGCCAGCCTCCGGCCCGGGAGCTACAATGAGCAGTTCTTC	CASLRPGSYNEQFF
NA	TRBV5-1	TRBJ2-5	NA	TGCGCCAGCAGCTTCCGGGACTCGACGGAGACCCAGTACTTC	CASSFRDSTETQYF
NA	TRBV5-1	TRBJ1-3	TRBD1	TGCGCCAGCAGCGGGACAGTATTTTCTGGAAACACCATATATTTT	CASSGTVFSGNTIYF
NA	TRBV30	TRBJ2-1	NA	TGTGCCTGGAAAACAGGGCCTCATGAGCAGTTCTTC	CAWKTGPHEQFF